The clone carrying this T cell receptor beta chain was detected once. Baseline was the first blood sampling point, followed by cycle 4 day 1 and cycle 7 day 1. These data originate in a study of OX40 agonist ivuxolimab in advanced cancers. Across the whole study: People in dose escalation had one of these cancers: hepatocellular carcinoma, melanoma, renal cell or head and neck cancer. Patients were roughly 83% male with ages roughly 20 to 80, mean about 65. A history of anti-PD-1, anti-PD-L1 or anti-CTLA-4 therapy was acceptable, and 40% had some.

The CDR3 runs 13 residues. V was shortened by 5 bases and J by 2 bases, with 9 bases between the two germline ends. CDR1 MNHEY and CDR2 SMNVEV come from the germline V gene (reference sequence). Clones were sequenced by immunoSEQ multiplex PCR, and TCRdb holds only the in-frame ones, with some missing. This sample has approximately 74,000 clones, with around 90% found just once. Sequences were derived from CD4+ or CD8+ T cells sorted from blood, sampled in a trial of the OX40 agonist ivuxolimab. The source of this sequence is an adult with an advanced solid tumor such as melanoma, head and neck, liver or kidney cancer. The chain recombines TRBV27 with TRBJ2-5; D ambiguous. CDR3 sequence (DNA): TGTGCCAGCAGTCCGACATTTCAAGAGACCCAGTACTTC. It encodes CASSPTFQETQYF.